A selection of T cell receptor beta chains follows, all from one sample in a study of control samples from healthy donors and cancer patients. The repertoire was sequenced with immunoSEQ multiplex PCR; TCRdb's copy has only in-frame clones and lacks some. Of about 58,000 clones in the sample, around 90% are singletons; the top ten hold approximately 6%. The material sequenced was PBMCs. These TCRs come from a man in his sixties with colorectal cancer. The CDR3 runs from the conserved cysteine through the conserved F or W. The D gene is left open where the match is weak. Size is omitted from some rows. Given values are once, few, many or a class for expanded clones.

v_gene	abundance	j_gene	d_gene	CDR3nt	CDR3aa
TRBV5-5	.	TRBJ2-3	.	TGTGCCAGCAGCTTGGGGGCAGTCCTCACAGATACGCAGTATTTT	CASSLGAVLTDTQYF
TRBV4-1	once	TRBJ2-4	TRBD2	TGCGCCAGCAGCCAAGGGACTAGCGGGGACATTCAGTACTTC	CASSQGTSGDIQYF
TRBV4-1	.	TRBJ2-3	.	TGCGCCAGCAGCCAAGTGGAGCGGGTTAGCACAGATACGCAGTATTTT	CASSQVERVSTDTQYF
TRBV7-2	.	TRBJ2-5	TRBD1	TGTGCCAGCAGCTTAGGGACAGGGGGCGAAGAGACCCAGTACTTC	CASSLGTGGEETQYF
TRBV11-3	.	TRBJ2-7	.	TGTGCCAGCAGCTTACAGGAGAGCTCCTACGAGCAGTACTTC	CASSLQESSYEQYF
TRBV19	.	TRBJ1-2	TRBD1	TGTGCCAGTGGTGCCCCGAGGACAGGGGTTCGGGATGGCTACACCTTC	CASGAPRTGVRDGYTF
TRBV19	.	TRBJ2-5	.	TGTGCCAGTAGTCGGGATTGGGGCGCAGAGACCCAGTACTTC	CASSRDWGAETQYF
TRBV7-2	.	TRBJ1-1	.	TGTGCCAGCAGCCGAGGACAGAACACTGAAGCTTTCTTT	CASSRGQNTEAFF
TRBV2	.	TRBJ1-2	TRBD1	TGTGCCAGCAGGAGGGACAGGGTCAACTATGGCTACACCTTC	CASRRDRVNYGYTF
TRBV7-2	once	TRBJ1-5	.	TGTGCCAGCAGCTTAGCGGGCGGCGCAACGGGGCCCCAGCATTTT	CASSLAGGATGPQHF